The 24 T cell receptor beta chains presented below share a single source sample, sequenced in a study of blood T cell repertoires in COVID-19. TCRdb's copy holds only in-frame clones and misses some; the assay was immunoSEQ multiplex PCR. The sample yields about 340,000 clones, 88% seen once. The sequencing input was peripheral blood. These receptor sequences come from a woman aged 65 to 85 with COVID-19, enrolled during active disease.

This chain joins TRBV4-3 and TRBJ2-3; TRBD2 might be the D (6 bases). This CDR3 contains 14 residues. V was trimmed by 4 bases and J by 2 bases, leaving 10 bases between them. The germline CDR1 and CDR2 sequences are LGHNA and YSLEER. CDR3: CASSLGTDTDTQYF. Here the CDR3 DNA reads TGCGCCAGCAGCCTTGGGACTGACACAGATACGCAGTATTTT.

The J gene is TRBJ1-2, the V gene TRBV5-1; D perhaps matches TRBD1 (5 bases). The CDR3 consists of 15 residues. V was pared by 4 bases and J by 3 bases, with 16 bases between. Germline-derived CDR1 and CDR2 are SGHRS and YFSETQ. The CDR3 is CASSHTRGGDYGYTF. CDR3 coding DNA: TGCGCCAGCAGCCACACCCGAGGAGGGGACTATGGCTACACCTTC. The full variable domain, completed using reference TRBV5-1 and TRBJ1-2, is KAGVTQTPRYLIKTRGQQVTLSCSPISGHRSVSWYQQTPGQGLQFLFEYFSETQRNKGNFPGRFSGRQFSNSRSEMNVSTLELGDSALYLCASSHTRGGDYGYTFGSGTRLTVV.

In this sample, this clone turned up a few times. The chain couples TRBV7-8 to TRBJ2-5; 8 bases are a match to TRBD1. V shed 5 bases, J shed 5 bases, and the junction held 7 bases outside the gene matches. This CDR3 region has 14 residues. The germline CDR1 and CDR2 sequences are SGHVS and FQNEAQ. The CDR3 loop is CASSAGGAGETQYF. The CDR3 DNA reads TGTGCCAGCAGCGCAGGGGGCGCGGGGGAGACCCAGTACTTC.

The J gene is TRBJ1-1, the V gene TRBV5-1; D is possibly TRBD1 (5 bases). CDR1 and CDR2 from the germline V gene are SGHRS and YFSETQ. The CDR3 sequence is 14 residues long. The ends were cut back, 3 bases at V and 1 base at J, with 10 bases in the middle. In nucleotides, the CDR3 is TGCGCCAGCAGCTCTGCGGGGCCGAACACTGAAGCTTTCTTT. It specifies CASSSAGPNTEAFF.

As DNA, the CDR3 is TGTGCCAGCAACCTGGGAGGATACGAGCAGTACTTC. Translation gives CASNLGGYEQYF. The gene calls are TRBV2 and TRBJ2-7, with a weak D call TRBD2 (6 bases). The CDR3 totals 12 residues. Germline CDR1 SNHLY, CDR2 FYNNEI. Trimming stripped 7 bases from V and 4 bases from J, with 11 bases between.

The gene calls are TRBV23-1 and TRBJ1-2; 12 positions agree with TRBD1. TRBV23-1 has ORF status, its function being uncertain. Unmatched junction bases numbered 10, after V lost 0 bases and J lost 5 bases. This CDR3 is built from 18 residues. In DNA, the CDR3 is TGCGCCAGCAGTCAATCAGGGGACAGGGGGCAAGTAAGGTATGGCTACACCTTC. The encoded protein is CASSQSGDRGQVRYGYTF.

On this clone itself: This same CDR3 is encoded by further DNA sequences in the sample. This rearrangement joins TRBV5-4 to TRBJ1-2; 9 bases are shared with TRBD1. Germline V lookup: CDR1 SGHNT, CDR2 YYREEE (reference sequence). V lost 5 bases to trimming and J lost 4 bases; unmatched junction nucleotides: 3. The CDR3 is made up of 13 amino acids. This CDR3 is CASSLDRGYGYTF. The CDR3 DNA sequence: TGTGCCAGCAGTCTGGACAGGGGCTATGGCTACACCTTC.

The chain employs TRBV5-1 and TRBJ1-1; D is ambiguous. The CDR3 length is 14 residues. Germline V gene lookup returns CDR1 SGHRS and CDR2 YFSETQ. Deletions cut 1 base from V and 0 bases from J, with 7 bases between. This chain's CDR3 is CASSLPGLNTEAFF. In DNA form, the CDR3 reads TGCGCCAGCAGCTTGCCAGGCCTGAACACTGAAGCTTTCTTT.

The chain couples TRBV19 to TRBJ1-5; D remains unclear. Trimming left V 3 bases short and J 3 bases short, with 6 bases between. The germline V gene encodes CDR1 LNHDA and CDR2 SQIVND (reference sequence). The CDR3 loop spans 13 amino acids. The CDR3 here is CASSMQSNQPQHF. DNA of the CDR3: TGTGCCAGTAGTATGCAGTCCAATCAGCCCCAGCATTTT.

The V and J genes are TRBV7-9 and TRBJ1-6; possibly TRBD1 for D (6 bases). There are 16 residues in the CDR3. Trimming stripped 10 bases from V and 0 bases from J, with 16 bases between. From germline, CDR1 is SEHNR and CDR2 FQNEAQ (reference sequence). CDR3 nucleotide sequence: TGTGCCACACAAAGGGGGGGTCGCTCCTATAATTCACCCCTCCACTTT. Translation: CATQRGGRSYNSPLHF.

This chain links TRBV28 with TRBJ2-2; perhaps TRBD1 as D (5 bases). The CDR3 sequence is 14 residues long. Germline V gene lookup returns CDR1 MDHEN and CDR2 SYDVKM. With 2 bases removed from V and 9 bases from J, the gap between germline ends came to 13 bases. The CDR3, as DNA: TGTGCCAGCAGTTTAGGACAAGGTTTGCGGGAGCTGTTTTTT. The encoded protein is CASSLGQGLRELFF.

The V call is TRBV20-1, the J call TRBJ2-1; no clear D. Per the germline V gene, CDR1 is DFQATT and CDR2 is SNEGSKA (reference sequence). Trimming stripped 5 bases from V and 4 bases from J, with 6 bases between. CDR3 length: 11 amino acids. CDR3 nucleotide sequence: TGCAGTGCTCTATATTACAATGAGCAGTTCTTC. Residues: CSALYYNEQFF.

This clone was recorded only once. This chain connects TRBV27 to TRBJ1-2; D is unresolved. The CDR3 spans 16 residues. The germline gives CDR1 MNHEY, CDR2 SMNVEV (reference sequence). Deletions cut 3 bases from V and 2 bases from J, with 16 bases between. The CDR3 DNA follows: TGTGCCAGCAGTTTTGGGCATAATTACGCCAACTATGGCTACACCTTC. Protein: CASSFGHNYANYGYTF.

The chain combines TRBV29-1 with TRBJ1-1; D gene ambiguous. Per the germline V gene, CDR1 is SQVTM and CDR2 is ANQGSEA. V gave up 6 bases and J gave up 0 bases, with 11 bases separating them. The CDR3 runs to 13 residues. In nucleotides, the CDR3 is TGCAGCGTCGCCGGGAAGATGAACACTGAAGCTTTCTTT. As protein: CSVAGKMNTEAFF.

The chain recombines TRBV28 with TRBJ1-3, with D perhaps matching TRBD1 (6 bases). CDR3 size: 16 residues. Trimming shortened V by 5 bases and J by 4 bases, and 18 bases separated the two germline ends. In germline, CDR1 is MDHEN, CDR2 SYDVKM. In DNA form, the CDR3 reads TGTGCCAGCAGTGCAGGACAGCCCCTCGCGGGAAACACCATATATTTT. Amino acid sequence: CASSAGQPLAGNTIYF.

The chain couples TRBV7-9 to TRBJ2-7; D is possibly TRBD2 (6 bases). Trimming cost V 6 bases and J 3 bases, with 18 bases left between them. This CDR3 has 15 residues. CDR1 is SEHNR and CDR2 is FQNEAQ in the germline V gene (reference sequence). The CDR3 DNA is TGTGCCAGCAGGCAAGCGGGCGCGGGTAGCTACGAGCAGTACTTC. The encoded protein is CASRQAGAGSYEQYF. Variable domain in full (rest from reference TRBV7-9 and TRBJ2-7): DTGVSQNPRHKITKRGQNVTFRCDPISEHNRLYWYRQTLGQGPEFLTYFQNEAQLEKSRLLSDRFSAERPKGSFSTLEIQRTEQGDSAMYLCASRQAGAGSYEQYFGPGTRLTVT.

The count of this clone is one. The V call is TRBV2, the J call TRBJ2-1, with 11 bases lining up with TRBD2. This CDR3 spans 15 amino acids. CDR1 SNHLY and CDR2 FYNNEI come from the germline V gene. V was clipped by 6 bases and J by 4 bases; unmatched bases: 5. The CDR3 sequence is CASRPGLAVYNEQFF. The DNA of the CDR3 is TGTGCCAGCAGACCGGGACTAGCGGTTTACAATGAGCAGTTCTTC. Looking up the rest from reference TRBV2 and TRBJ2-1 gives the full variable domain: EPEVTQTPSHQVTQMGQEVILRCVPISNHLYFYWYRQILGQKVEFLVSFYNNEISEKSEIFDDQFSVERPDGSNFTLKIRSTKLEDSAMYFCASRPGLAVYNEQFFGPGTRLTVL.

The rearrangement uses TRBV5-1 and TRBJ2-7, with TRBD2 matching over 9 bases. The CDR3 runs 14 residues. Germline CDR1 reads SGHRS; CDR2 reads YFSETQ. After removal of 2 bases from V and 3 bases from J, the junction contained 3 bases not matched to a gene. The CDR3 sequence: CASSLASGNYEQYF. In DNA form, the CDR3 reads TGCGCCAGCAGCTTAGCTAGCGGGAACTACGAGCAGTACTTC.

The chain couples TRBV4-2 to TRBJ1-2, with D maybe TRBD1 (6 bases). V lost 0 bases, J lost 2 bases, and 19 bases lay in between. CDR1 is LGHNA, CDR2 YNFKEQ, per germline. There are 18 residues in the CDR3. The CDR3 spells CASSQEELLYQGNYGYTF. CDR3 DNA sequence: TGTGCCAGCAGCCAAGAAGAACTGCTCTACCAGGGGAACTATGGCTACACCTTC.

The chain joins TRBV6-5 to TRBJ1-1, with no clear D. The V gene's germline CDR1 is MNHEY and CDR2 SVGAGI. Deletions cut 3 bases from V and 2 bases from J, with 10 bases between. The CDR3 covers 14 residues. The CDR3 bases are TGTGCCAGCAGTTATAGCCTCGCCAACACTGAAGCTTTCTTT. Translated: CASSYSLANTEAFF.

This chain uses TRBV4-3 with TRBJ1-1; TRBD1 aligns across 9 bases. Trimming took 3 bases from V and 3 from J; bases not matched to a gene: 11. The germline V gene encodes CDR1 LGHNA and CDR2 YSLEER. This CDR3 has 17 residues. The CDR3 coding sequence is TGCGCCAGCAGCCAGGACCTCTTAGACAGGGGGGACACTGAAGCTTTCTTT. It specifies CASSQDLLDRGDTEAFF.

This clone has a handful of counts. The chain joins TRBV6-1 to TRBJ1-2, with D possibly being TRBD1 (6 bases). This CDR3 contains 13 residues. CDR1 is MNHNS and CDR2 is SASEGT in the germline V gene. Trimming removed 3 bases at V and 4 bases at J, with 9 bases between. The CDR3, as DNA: TGTGCCAGCAGTGAGGACAGTCTCTATGGCTACACCTTC. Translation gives CASSEDSLYGYTF.

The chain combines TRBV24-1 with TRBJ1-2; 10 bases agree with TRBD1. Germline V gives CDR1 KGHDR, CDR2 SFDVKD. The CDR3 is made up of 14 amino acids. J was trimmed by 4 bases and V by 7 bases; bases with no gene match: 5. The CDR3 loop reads CATSSGTGAYGYTF. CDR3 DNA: TGTGCCACCAGCTCCGGGACAGGGGCCTATGGCTACACCTTC.

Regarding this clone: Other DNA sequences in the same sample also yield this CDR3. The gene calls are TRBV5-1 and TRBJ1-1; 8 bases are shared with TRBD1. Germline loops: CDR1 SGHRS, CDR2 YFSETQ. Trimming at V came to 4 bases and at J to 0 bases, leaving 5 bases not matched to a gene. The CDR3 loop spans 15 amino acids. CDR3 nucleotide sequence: TGCGCCAGCAGCCCCGGACAGGGACTGAACACTGAAGCTTTCTTT. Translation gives CASSPGQGLNTEAFF. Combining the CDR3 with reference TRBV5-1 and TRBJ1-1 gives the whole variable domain KAGVTQTPRYLIKTRGQQVTLSCSPISGHRSVSWYQQTPGQGLQFLFEYFSETQRNKGNFPGRFSGRQFSNSRSEMNVSTLELGDSALYLCASSPGQGLNTEAFFGQGTRLTVV.